Described below is a single TCR beta chain sequence and its context. The record originates from a study of T cells after yellow fever vaccination. 5'RACE template switching added a universal primer site and UMIs to TCR cDNA. TCRdb re-called the 5' RACE reads through MiXCR, storing one row per CDR3 protein. The table lists 300,000 to 350,000 distinct CDR3 sequences, around 10% of them singletons, with about 3% in the top ten. The CDR3 extends over 15 amino acids. With V trimmed by 8 bases and J by 0 bases, 7 bases remained unmatched. In germline, CDR1 is MDHEN, CDR2 SYDVKM. This sequence originates from a man between 18 and 35 years old who received the YFV17D yellow fever vaccine. The rearrangement joins TRBV28 to TRBJ1-1; 9 bases map to TRBD1. This sample comprised CD4+ T cells sorted from PBMCs, obtained 45 days after the yellow fever booster vaccination. CDR3 bases: TGTGCCAGCGGGGACAGGGTGTCCGTGAACACTGAAGCTTTCTTT. Residues: CASGDRVSVNTEAFF.